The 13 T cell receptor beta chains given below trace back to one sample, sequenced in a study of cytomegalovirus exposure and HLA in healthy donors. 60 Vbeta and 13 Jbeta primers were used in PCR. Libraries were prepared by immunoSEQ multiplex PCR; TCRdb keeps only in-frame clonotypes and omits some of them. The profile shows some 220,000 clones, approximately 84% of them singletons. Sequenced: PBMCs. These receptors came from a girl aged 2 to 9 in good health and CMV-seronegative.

CDR3 loop: CASSRLAGKSYNEQFF. CDR3 nucleotides: TGTGCCAGCAGCCGTTTAGCGGGAAAATCCTACAATGAGCAGTTCTTC. The rearrangement uses TRBV16 and TRBJ2-1; 8 positions match TRBD2. There are 16 residues in the CDR3. Looked up from germline, CDR1 is KGHSY and CDR2 is FQNENV. The V gene end was trimmed by 4 bases and the J gene end by 1 base; junction bases not matched to a gene: 6.

CDR3 residues: CSVVTGAPRTYNEQFF. The CDR3 nucleotides read TGCAGCGTTGTGACAGGGGCGCCTAGAACCTACAATGAGCAGTTCTTC. The rearrangement uses TRBV29-1 and TRBJ2-1; 8 nucleotides align to TRBD1. The CDR3 spans 16 residues. With V trimmed by 4 bases and J by 2 bases, 10 bases remained unmatched. The germline CDR1 and CDR2 sequences are SQVTM and ANQGSEA.

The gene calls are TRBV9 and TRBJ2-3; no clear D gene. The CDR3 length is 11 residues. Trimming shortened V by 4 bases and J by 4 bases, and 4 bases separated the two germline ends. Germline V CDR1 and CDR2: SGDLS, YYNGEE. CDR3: CASSFSDTQYF. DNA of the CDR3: TGTGCCAGCAGCTTCTCAGATACGCAGTATTTT.

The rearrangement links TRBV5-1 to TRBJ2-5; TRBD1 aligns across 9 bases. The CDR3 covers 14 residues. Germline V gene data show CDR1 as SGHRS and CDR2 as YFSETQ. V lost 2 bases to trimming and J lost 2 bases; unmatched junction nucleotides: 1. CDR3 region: CASSFGQGQETQYF. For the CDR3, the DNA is TGCGCCAGCAGCTTCGGACAGGGGCAAGAGACCCAGTACTTC.

The CDR3 nucleotides are TGTGCCAGCCCTCCTGGGAGGGGCGGAGAGACCCAGTACTTC. Translating it yields CASPPGRGGETQYF. V usage is TRBV2 and J usage is TRBJ2-5; 7 nucleotides match TRBD2. V shed 8 bases and J 4 bases; nucleotides not matched to a gene: 10. There are 14 residues in the CDR3. Germline values: CDR1 SNHLY, CDR2 FYNNEI.

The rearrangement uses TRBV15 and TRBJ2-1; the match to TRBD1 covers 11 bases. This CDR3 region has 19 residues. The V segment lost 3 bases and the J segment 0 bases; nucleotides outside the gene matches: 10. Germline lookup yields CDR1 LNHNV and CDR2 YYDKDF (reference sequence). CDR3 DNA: TGTGCCACCAGCAGCGGGACAGGGGGGTCCCCTAGCTCCTACAATGAGCAGTTCTTC. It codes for CATSSGTGGSPSSYNEQFF.

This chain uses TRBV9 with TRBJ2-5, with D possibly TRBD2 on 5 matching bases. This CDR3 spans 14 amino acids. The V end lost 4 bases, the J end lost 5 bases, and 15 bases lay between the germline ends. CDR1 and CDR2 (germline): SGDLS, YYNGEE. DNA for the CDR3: TGTGCCAGCAGCACCTCAACTAGTGTCGAGACCCAGTACTTC. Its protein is CASSTSTSVETQYF.

The DNA of the CDR3 is TGTGCCAGTAGTATGGGCCGACAGATGGGGGGAAAACTGTTTTTT. Translated: CASSMGRQMGGKLFF. The rearrangement links TRBV19 to TRBJ1-4, with D perhaps TRBD1 (5 bases). With 3 bases removed from V and 10 bases from J, the gap between germline ends came to 18 bases. Germline V gene sequence: CDR1 LNHDA, CDR2 SQIVND (reference sequence). CDR3 length equals 15 residues.

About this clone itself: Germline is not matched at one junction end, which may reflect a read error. The chain's CDR3 is CAIGHPQADFRVF. DNA for the CDR3: TGTGCCATCGGGCACCCACAAGCGGACTTTAGGGTCTTC. The chain has TRBV10-3 and TRBJ2-1, with TRBD2 as a possible D gene (5 bases). The germline CDR1 and CDR2 sequences are ENHRY and SYGVKD. The CDR3 is 13 residues long.

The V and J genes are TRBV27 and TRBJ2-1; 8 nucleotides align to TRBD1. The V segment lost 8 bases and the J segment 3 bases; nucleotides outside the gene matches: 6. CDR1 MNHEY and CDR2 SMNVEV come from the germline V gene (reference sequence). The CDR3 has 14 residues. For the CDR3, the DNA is TGTGCCAGCTGGAGGGACAGGAACTACAATGAGCAGTTCTTC. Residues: CASWRDRNYNEQFF.

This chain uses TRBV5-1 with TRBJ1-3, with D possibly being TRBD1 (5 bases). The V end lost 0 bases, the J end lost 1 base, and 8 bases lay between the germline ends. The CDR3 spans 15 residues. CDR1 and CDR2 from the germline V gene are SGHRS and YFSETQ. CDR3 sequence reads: CASSLAGGSGNTIYF. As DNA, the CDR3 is TGCGCCAGCAGCTTGGCCGGGGGTTCTGGAAACACCATATATTTT.

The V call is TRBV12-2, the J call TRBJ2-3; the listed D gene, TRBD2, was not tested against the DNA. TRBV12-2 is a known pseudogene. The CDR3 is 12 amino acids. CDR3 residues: CASRLARDTQYF. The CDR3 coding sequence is TGTGCAAGTCGCTTAGCTAGAGATACGCAGTATTTT.

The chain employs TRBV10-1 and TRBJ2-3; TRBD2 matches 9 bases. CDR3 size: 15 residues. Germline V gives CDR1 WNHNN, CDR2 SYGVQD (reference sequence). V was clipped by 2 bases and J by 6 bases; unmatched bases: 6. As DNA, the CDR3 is TGCGCCAGCAGTGAGGCTAGCGGGGACGTCGATACGCAGTATTTT. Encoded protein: CASSEASGDVDTQYF.